This entry lists 5 T cell receptor beta chains sequenced from one sample in a study of technical replicates of blood from several donors. Clones were sequenced by immunoSEQ multiplex PCR, and TCRdb holds only the in-frame ones, with some missing. The repertoire consists of around 83,000 clones, with around nine tenths occurring once and the leading ten covering 0.25%. The sequencing input was T cells isolated from PBMCs. These receptors came from a human donor in good health.

This chain joins TRBV30 and TRBJ1-1, with D perhaps matching TRBD1 (5 bases). Trimming took 6 bases from V and 3 from J, leaving 14 bases between them. Germline V gives CDR1 GTSNPN, CDR2 SVGIG (reference sequence). This CDR3 has 13 amino acids. CDR3 loop: CACSPSGYTEAFF. CDR3 DNA: TGTGCCTGCAGTCCCTCAGGGTACACTGAAGCTTTCTTT.

The chain combines TRBV5-4 with TRBJ2-1; 7 positions agree with TRBD2. V lost 1 base to trimming and J lost 5 bases; unmatched junction nucleotides: 12. The germline CDR1 and CDR2 sequences are SGHNT and YYREEE (reference sequence). The CDR3 is 17 residues long. The CDR3 region is CASSLKGFMGTNNEQFF. In DNA form, the CDR3 reads TGTGCCAGCAGCTTGAAGGGCTTCATGGGGACTAACAATGAGCAGTTCTTC.

The CDR3 is CASSLAVETPLHSPLHF. CDR3 DNA sequence: TGTGCCAGCAGCTTGGCCGTAGAGACTCCTTTACATTCACCCCTCCACTTT. This chain links TRBV5-6 with TRBJ1-6, with D unresolved. Trimming stripped 0 bases from V and 8 bases from J, with 18 bases between. From germline, CDR1 is SGHDT and CDR2 YYEEEE. CDR3 length equals 17 residues.

The V gene is TRBV5-4, the J gene TRBJ1-4; 9 nucleotides match TRBD1. This CDR3 contains 17 residues. Unmatched junction bases numbered 11, after V lost 4 bases and J lost 4 bases. Germline assignment: CDR1 SGHNT and CDR2 YYREEE (reference sequence). The DNA of the CDR3 is TGTGCCAGCAGCCGTAGGGGACAGGGTCGTCATAATGAAAAACTGTTTTTT. Amino acid sequence: CASSRRGQGRHNEKLFF.

This clone has only a few counts. V gene TRBV7-9 combines with J gene TRBJ1-1, with D unclear. Per the germline V gene, CDR1 is SEHNR and CDR2 is FQNEAQ (reference sequence). The CDR3 consists of 14 residues. The germline V and J ends were trimmed by 1 base and 1 base, with 7 bases remaining between them. The CDR3 nucleotides read TGTGCCAGCAGCTTAGTGGCAGGGAACACTGAAGCTTTCTTT. It specifies CASSLVAGNTEAFF.